Detailed here is one TCR beta chain. The target antigen is unknown. Assay: immunoSEQ multiplex PCR; the TCRdb copy retains only in-frame clones and omits some. Of about 54,000 clones in the sample, around 93% were seen once. The data stem from a study of OX40 agonist ivuxolimab in advanced cancers. Study summary: Patients undergoing dose escalation presented with hepatocellular carcinoma, melanoma, renal cell or head and neck cancer. Three partial responders included one hepatocellular carcinoma patient and two cutaneous melanoma patients. Enrollees could have had prior anti-PD-1, anti-PD-L1 or anti-CTLA-4 therapy, which approximately 40% had received.

The CDR3 loop spans 18 amino acids. V shed 4 bases, J shed 0 bases, and the junction held 14 bases outside the gene matches. The V gene's germline CDR1 is SGDLS and CDR2 YYNGEE. Findings and caveats of the study: Low normalized T-cell clonal expansion also characterized some of the nonresponders.

Sample: CD4+ or CD8+ T cells sorted from blood, taken in a trial of the OX40 agonist ivuxolimab. This chain joins TRBV9 and TRBJ2-5; 8 nucleotides agree with TRBD2. The sequence was collected from an adult with an advanced solid tumor such as melanoma, head and neck, liver or kidney cancer. The CDR3 loop is CASSPGTRVLLYQETQYF. The DNA for the CDR3 is TGTGCCAGCAGCCCTGGGACTAGAGTACTCCTATACCAAGAGACCCAGTACTTC. Using reference TRBV9 and TRBJ2-5 for the parts outside the CDR3, the full variable domain is DSGVTQTPKHLITATGQRVTLRCSPRSGDLSVYWYQQSLDQGLQFLIQYYNGEERAKGNILERFSAQQFPDLHSELNLSSLELGDSALYFCASSPGTRVLLYQETQYFGPGTRLLVL.